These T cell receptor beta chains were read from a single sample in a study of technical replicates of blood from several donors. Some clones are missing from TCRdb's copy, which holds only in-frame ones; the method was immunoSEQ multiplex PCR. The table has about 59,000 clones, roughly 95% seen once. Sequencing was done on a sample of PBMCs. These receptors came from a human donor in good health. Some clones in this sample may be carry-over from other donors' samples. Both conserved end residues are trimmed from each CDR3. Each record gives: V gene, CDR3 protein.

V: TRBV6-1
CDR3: ASSESIAGGLNEQF

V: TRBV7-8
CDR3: ASSPQANTEAF

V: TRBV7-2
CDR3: ASSPPRLAGQYEQY

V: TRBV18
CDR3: ASSPSGQRGRSDGYT

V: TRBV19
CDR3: ASSIKGGGELF

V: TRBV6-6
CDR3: ASTQSEGGNQPQH

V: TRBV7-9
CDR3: ASSLAAGAGNEQF

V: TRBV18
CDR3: ASSLGQGATDTQY

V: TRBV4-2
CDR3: VSSQDRLSYNEQF

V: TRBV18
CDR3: ASSPTADSSYEQY

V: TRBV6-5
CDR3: ATRQGNQPQH

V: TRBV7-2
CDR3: ASSQAGPGAGISNQPQH

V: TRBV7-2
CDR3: ASSPFGGAADTQY

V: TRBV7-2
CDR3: ASSLGQTGKETQY

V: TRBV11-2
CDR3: ASSPRGGGTGNTIY

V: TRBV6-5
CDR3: ASSYSTGEAF

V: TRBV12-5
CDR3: ASGLDRGQAGYT

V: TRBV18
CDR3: ASSRETGNSPLH

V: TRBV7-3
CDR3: ASSLGSGQGYGYT

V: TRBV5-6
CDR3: ASSLPDRGYNSPLH

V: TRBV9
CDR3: ASSASPLAGVQY

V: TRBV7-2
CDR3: ASSTTSGLEQY

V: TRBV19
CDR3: ASSTRDRRYSNQPQH

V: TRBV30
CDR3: AWSVTQSYNSPLH

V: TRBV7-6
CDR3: ASSADRIYNEQF

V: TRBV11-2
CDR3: ASSFSDTEAF

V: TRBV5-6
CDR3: ASSFTSWETQY

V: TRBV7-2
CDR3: ASSAKGAGEKLF

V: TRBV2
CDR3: ASRDPGNPPYEQY

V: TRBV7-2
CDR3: ASSLALRGGGETQY

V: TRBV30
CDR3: AWGGGGGGYT

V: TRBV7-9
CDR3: ASSLSGDTQY

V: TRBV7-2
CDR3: ASSFTSGTYEQY

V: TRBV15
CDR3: ATSSLGAPEAF

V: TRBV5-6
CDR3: ASSLLGQEFDYGYT

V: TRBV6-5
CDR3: ASSYGGSYYGYT

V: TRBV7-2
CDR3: ASSRTTSIDEQF

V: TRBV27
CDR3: ASSSPMSSYEQY

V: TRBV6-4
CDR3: ASSEASGNTDTQY

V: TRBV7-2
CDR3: ASTSDYGYT

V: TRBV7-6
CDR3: ASSSGQGGFMDTEAF